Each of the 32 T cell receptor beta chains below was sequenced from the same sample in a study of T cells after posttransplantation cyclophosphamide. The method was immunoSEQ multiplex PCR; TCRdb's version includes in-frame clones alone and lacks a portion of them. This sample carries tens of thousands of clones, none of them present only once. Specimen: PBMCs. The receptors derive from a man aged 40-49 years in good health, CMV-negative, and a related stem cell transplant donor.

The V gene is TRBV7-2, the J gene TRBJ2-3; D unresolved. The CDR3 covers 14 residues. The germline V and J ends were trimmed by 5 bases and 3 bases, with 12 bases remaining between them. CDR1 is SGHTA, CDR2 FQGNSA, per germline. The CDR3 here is CASSPPGGTDTQYF. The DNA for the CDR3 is TGTGCCAGCAGCCCCCCCGGCGGAACAGATACGCAGTATTTT.

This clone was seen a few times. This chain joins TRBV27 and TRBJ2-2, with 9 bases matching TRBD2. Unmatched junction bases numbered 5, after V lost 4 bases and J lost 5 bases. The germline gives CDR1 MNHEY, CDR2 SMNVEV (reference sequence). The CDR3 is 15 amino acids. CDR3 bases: TGTGCCAGCAGTTCGCTAGCGGGGTGGACCGGGGAGCTGTTTTTT. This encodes CASSSLAGWTGELFF.

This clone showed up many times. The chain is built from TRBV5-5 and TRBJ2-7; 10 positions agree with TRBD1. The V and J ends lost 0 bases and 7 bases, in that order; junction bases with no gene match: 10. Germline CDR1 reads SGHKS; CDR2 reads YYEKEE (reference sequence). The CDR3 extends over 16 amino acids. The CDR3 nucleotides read TGTGCCAGCAGCTTGGCCGGGACAGGGGTCAGCGCGGAGCAGTACGTC. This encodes CASSLAGTGVSAEQYV.

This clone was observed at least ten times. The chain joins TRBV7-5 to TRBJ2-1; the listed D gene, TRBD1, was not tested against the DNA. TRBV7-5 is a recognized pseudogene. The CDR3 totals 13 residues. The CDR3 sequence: CARSQDSYNEQFF. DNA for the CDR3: TGTGCCAGAAGCCAGGACAGTTACAATGAGCAGTTCTTC.

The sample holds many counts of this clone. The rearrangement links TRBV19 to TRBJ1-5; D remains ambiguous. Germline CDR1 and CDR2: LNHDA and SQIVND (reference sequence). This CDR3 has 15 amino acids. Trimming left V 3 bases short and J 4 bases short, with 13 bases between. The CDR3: CASSIVGVGNQPQHF. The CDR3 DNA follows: TGTGCCAGTAGTATCGTGGGAGTGGGGAATCAGCCCCAGCATTTT.

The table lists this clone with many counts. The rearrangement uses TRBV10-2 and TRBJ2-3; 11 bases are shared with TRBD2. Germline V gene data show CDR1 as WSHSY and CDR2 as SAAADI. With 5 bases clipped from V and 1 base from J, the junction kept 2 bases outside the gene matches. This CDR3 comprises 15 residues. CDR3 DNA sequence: TGCGCCAGCAGTCCGACTAGCGGGGGCACAGATACGCAGTATTTT. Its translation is CASSPTSGGTDTQYF.

The chain's CDR3 is CASSGGTGGPNEKLFF. CDR3 nucleotide sequence: TGTGCCAGCAGTGGGGGTACAGGGGGACCGAATGAAAAACTGTTTTTT. J is TRBJ1-4 and V is TRBV25-1; 8 positions agree with TRBD1. With 4 bases clipped from V and 5 bases from J, the junction kept 9 bases outside the gene matches. Per the germline V gene, CDR1 is MGHDK and CDR2 is SYGVNS. The CDR3 has 16 residues.

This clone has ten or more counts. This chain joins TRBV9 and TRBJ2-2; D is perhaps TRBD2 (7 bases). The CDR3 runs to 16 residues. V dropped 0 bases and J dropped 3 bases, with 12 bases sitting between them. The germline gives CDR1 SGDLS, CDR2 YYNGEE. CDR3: CASSVGGGRDTGELFF. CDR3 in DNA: TGTGCCAGCAGCGTAGGGGGGGGCCGGGACACCGGGGAGCTGTTTTTT.

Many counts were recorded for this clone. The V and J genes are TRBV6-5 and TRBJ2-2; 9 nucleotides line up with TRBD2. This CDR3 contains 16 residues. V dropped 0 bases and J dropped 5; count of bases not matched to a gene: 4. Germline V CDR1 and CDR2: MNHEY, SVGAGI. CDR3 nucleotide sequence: TGTGCCAGCAGTTACTCTCGGCGGGGGGGGACCGGGGAGCTGTTTTTT. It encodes CASSYSRRGGTGELFF.

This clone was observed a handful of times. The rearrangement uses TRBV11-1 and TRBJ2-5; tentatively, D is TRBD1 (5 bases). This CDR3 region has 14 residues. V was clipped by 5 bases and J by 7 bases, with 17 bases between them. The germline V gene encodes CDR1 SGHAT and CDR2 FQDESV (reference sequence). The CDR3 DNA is TGTGCCAGCAGCACCGCAGGGCCGCCGGGGACCCAGTACTTC. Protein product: CASSTAGPPGTQYF.

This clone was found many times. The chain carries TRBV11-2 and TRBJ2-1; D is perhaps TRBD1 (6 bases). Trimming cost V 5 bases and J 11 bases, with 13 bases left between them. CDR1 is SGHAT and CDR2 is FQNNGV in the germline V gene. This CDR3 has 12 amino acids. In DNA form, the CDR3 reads TGTGCCAGCAGCGGGGACAACCAAAAGCAGTTCTTC. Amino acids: CASSGDNQKQFF.

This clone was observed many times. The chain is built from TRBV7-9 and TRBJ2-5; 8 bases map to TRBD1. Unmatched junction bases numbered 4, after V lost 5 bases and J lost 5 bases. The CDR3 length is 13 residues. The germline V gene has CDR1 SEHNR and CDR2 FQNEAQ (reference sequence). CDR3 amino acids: CASSGQGGETQYF. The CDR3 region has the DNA TGTGCCAGCAGCGGACAGGGCGGCGAGACCCAGTACTTC. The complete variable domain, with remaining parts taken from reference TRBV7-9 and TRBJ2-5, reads DTGVSQNPRHKITKRGQNVTFRCDPISEHNRLYWYRQTLGQGPEFLTYFQNEAQLEKSRLLSDRFSAERPKGSFSTLEIQRTEQGDSAMYLCASSGQGGETQYFGPGTRLLVL.

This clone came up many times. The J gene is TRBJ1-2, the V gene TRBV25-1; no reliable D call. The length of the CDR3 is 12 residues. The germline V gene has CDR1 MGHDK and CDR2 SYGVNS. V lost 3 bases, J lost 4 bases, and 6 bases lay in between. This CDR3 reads CASSDSVYGYTF. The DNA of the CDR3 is TGTGCCAGCAGTGACAGCGTCTATGGCTACACCTTC.

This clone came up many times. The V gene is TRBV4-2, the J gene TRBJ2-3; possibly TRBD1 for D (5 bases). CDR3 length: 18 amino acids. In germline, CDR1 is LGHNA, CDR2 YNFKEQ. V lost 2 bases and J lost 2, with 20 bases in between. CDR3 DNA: TGTGCCAGCAGCCAACCCTTGGGCCCCGCAGGGAACACAGATACGCAGTATTTT. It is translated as CASSQPLGPAGNTDTQYF.

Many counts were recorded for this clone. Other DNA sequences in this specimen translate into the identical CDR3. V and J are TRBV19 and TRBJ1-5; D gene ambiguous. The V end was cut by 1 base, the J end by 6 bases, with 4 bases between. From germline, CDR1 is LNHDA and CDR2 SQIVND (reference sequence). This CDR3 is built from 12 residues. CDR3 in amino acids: CASSIGIQPQHF. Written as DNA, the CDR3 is TGTGCCAGTAGTATAGGTATTCAGCCCCAGCATTTT.

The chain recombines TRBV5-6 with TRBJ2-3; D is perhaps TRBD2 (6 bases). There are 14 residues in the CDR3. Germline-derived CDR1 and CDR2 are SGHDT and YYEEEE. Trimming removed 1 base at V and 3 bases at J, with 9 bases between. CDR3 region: CASSLKRATDTQYF. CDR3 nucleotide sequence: TGTGCCAGCAGCTTGAAGCGGGCAACAGATACGCAGTATTTT.

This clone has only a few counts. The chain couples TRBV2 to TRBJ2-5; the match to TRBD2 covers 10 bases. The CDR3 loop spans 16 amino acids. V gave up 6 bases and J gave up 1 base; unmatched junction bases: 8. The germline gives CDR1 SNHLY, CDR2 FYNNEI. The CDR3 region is CASSNYLAGAQETQYF. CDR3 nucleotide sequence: TGTGCCAGCAGCAACTACCTAGCGGGAGCCCAAGAGACCCAGTACTTC.

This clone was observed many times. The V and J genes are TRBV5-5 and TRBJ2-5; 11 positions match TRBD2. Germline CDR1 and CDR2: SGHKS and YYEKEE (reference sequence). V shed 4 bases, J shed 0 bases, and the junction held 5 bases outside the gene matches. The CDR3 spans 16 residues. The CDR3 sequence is CASSPRLAGYQETQYF. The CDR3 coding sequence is TGTGCCAGCAGCCCAAGACTAGCGGGGTACCAAGAGACCCAGTACTTC.

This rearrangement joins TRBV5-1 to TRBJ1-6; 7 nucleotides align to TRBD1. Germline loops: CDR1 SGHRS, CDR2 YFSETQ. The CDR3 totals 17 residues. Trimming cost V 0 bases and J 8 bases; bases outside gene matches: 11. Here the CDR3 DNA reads TGCGCCAGCAGCTTGGACAGTGCGGCAGGGGGATATTCACCCCTCCACTTT. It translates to CASSLDSAAGGYSPLHF. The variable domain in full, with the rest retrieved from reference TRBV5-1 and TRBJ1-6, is KAGVTQTPRYLIKTRGQQVTLSCSPISGHRSVSWYQQTPGQGLQFLFEYFSETQRNKGNFPGRFSGRQFSNSRSEMNVSTLELGDSALYLCASSLDSAAGGYSPLHFGNGTRLTVT.

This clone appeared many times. The CDR3 is CASSLVQGQETQYF. Here the CDR3 DNA reads TGTGCCAGCAGCTTAGTGCAGGGGCAAGAGACCCAGTACTTC. The chain couples TRBV11-3 to TRBJ2-5, with D perhaps matching TRBD1 (6 bases). Trimming removed 1 base at V and 2 bases at J, with 8 bases between. There are 14 residues in the CDR3. Germline assignment: CDR1 SGHNT and CDR2 YENEEA.

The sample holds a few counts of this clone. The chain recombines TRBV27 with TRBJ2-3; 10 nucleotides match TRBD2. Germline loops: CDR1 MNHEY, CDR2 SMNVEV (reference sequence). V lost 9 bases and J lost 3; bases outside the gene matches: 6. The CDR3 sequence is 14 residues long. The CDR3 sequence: CASRASGRTDTQYF. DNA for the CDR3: TGTGCCAGTAGAGCTAGCGGGAGAACAGATACGCAGTATTTT.

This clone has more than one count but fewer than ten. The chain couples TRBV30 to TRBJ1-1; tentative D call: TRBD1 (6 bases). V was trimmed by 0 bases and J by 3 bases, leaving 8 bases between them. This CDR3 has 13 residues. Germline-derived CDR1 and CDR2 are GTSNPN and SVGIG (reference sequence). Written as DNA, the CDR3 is TGTGCCTGGAGTGTAGGGGGATACACTGAAGCTTTCTTT. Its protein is CAWSVGGYTEAFF.

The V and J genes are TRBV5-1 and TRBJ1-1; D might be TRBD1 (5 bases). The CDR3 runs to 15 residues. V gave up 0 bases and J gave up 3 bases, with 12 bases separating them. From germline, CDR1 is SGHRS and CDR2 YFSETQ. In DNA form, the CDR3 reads TGCGCCAGCAGCTTGGTTGGGGGACTGGACACTGAAGCTTTCTTT. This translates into CASSLVGGLDTEAFF.

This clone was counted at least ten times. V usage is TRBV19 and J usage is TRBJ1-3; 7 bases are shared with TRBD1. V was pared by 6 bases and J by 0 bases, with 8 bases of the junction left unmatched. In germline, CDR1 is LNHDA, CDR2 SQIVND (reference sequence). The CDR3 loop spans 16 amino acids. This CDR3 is CASSHRGGGSGNTIYF. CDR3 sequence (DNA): TGTGCCAGTAGCCACAGGGGAGGCGGCTCTGGAAACACCATATATTTT.

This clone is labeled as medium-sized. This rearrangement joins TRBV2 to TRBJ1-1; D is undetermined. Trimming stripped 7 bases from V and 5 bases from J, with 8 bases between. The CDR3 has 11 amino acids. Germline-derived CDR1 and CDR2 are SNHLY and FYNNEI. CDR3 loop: CASTSGTEAFF. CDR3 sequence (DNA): TGTGCCAGCACGAGTGGTACTGAAGCTTTCTTT.

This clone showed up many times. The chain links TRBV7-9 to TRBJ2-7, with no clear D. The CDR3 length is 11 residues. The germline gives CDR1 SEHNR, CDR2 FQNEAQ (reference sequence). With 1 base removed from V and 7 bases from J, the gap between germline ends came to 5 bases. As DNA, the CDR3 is TGTGCCAGCAGCTTAGATCGGGAGCAGTACGTC. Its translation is CASSLDREQYV.

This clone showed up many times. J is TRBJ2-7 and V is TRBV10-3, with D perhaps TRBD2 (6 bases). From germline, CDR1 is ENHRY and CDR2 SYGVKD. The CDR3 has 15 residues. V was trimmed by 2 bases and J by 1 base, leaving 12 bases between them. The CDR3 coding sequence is TGTGCCATCAGTGAGCGGGCTAGCGAATCCTACGAGCAGTACGTC. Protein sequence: CAISERASESYEQYV.

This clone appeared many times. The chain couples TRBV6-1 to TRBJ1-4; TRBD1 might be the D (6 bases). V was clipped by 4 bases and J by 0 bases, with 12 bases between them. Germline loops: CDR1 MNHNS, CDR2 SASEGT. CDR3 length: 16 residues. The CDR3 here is CASSVFTGSTNEKLFF. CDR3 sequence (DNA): TGTGCCAGCAGTGTATTTACAGGGTCAACTAATGAAAAACTGTTTTTT.

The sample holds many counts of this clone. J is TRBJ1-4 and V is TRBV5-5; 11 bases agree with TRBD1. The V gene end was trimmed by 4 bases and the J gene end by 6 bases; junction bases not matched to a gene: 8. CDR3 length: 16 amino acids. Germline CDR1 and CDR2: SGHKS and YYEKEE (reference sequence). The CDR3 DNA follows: TGTGCCAGCAGCCGCTCATGGGGACAGGGGGATGAAAAACTGTTTTTT. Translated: CASSRSWGQGDEKLFF. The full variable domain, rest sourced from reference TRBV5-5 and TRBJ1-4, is DAGVTQSPTHLIKTRGQQVTLRCSPISGHKSVSWYQQVLGQGPQFIFQYYEKEERGRGNFPDRFSARQFPNYSSELNVNALLLGDSALYLCASSRSWGQGDEKLFFGSGTQLSVL.

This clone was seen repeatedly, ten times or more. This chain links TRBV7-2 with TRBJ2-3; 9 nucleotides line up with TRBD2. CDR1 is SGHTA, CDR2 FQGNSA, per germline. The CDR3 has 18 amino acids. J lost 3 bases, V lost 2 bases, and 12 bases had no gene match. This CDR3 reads CASSLPSGGISRTDTQYF. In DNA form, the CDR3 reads TGTGCCAGCAGCTTACCCAGCGGGGGGATTTCGAGGACAGATACGCAGTATTTT.

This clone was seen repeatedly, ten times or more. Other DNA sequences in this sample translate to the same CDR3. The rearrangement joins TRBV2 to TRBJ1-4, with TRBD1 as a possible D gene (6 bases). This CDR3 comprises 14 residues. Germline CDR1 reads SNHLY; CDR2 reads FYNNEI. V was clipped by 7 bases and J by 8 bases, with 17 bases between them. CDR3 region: CASKGAGGAEKLFF. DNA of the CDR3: TGTGCCAGCAAAGGGGCTGGGGGCGCCGAAAAACTGTTTTTT.

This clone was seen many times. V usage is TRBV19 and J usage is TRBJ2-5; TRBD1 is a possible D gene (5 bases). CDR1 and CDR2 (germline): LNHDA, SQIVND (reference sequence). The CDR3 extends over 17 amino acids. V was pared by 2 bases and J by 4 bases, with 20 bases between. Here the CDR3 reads CASSIRFPRVGSETQYF. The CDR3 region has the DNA TGTGCCAGTAGTATAAGGTTCCCCAGGGTAGGGTCAGAGACCCAGTACTTC.